This record concerns one T cell receptor (beta chain) sequence. Its specific antigen is unknown. No much larger clone exists at a distance of one base, and base qualities are not known. Per the germline V gene, MNHNS is the CDR1 and SASEGT is the CDR2. The cysteine opens and the phenylalanine closes a CDR3 of 15 amino acids. The kept DNA is CDR3 alone, 45 bases in frame from the first base. Trimming costs V 1 base and J 5 bases, and their ends lie 12 bases apart. The library came from the immunoSEQ multiplex PCR assay. A mixture of 60 forward primers for TCR Vbeta segments and 13 reverse primers for TCR Jbeta segments was used in the multiplex PCR. The CDR3 region of rearranged TCR beta genes was amplified from genomic DNA by a multiplex PCR assay. The amplified TCR beta libraries were sequenced on the Illumina HiSeq System as 87-base-pair reads. Per the original workflow: Across the 600 to 700 repertoires, a later analysis counted tens of millions of unique TCR beta chains, 9 million to 14 million of which were shared by at least two donors. A nearest-neighbor algorithm error-corrected the raw reads and collapsed the reads into unique sequences, merging closely related sequences to remove PCR and sequencing errors. CDR3 sequences were aligned to IMGT reference sequences to assign V, D and J gene segments. For a sequence to be retained, a match of at least six nucleotides to both a V gene segment and a J gene segment was required. Rearrangements were called productive when the CDR3 lacked stop codons and stayed in frame with V and J; all others were non-productive. Following IMGT convention, CDR3 was defined as the stretch from the second conserved V-encoded cysteine to the conserved J-encoded phenylalanine. The earlier analysis of 500 to 600 of the donors excluded sequences that lacked an unambiguous match to a single V gene segment. In an earlier analysis of 450 to 750 of the donors, a V segment was called functional when productive rearrangements were above 56.7%, and segregating when the standard deviation between donors exceeded 5%. A statistical classification framework was built to diagnose cytomegalovirus status from the catalog of TCR beta chain sequences. A later analysis assigned V and J genes by comparing TCR nucleotide sequences with IMGT/GENE-DB human TR gene sequences. The TCRdist pipeline was used in a later analysis to assign CDR3 sequences and most-parsimonious VDJ recombination scenarios. In a later analysis, each TCR beta chain was defined by its CDR3 amino acid sequence together with its V-gene family, and reads lacking a unique V-gene family were excluded. As a way to deal with suspected cross-contamination and a sequencing artifact, a later analysis dropped hundreds of nucleotide sequences that were highly shared and had low generation probability. In a later analysis, a clonal expansion index for each public chain was calculated from normalized within-repertoire ranks of inferred template counts. In a later analysis, generation probabilities were computed with a VDJ recombination model fitted to out-of-frame rearrangements, and the resulting probabilities were checked against IGoR. In a later analysis, TCR-TCR, TCR-HLA and TCR-CMV co-occurrence was scored with hypergeometric tests, and a repertoire-size bias correction was applied to TCR pairs. A later analysis estimated false discovery rates by permuting HLA or CMV assignments 20 times. In a later analysis, co-occurring TCRs were grouped using DBSCAN, with TCRdist sequence similarity added in when clustering inside HLA-allele-positive subsets. Repertoires with fewer than 30,000 or more than 120,000 public chains were left out of co-occurrence clustering, as were a handful of repertoires with anomalous nucleotide sharing. This is the immuneACCESS table as TCRdb keeps it, with only in-frame sequences that have V and J called. A part of the clones is gone; compared with another copy, unresolved V genes explain less than half, and the rest is unexplained. Clone size and the V and J calls come from that table; the DNA yielded D and trimming. For this sample there are some 150,000 clones; roughly 81% appear just once. Less than 15% of the sample rests with the top ten.

This entry comes from a study of cytomegalovirus exposure and HLA in healthy donors (dated by TCRdb to the late 2010s). For the study in its entirety: In an earlier analysis of approximately 500 of the donors, less than 350 Gb of sequence data and some 100 million unique TCR beta sequences from about 190 million T cells were reported. Because of strong linkage in the cohort, a few DR-DQ haplotypes were treated as single units for association and clustering. On average, around 230,000 unique TCR beta nucleotide sequences were sequenced per donor among 398 genotyped donors of the cohort, with roughly 20% of those sequences being non-productive. The number of typed donors differed by locus: roughly 620-630 for A, B, C, DRB1 and DQB1; 500 to 550 for DQA1; 606 for DPA1; and around 470 for DPB1. Every repertoire in the discovery cohort had been generated on one and the same sequencing platform. An earlier analysis of fewer than 700 of the donors applied high-throughput TCR beta sequencing to assess whether each TCR beta V gene segment acted as functional or pseudogenic. To study patterns of TCR occurrence, a later analysis re-analyzed previously published TCR beta repertoires from several hundred donors and added high-resolution HLA genotyping. A later genetic analysis took genome-wide SNP genotypes for about 55% of the roughly 670 donors and used that subset as a discovery cohort. The study aimed to test whether cataloging public T cell receptors could reveal signatures of past pathogen exposure. A separate validation cohort of 100 to 150 different subjects was used in addition to the approximately 700-subject first cohort. To predict cytomegalovirus infection status, the study brought together high-throughput TCR immunosequencing, statistical association of individual TCRs with disease status, and machine learning. HLA typing included class I and class II loci at four-digit resolution. The later analysis used no new phenotypic data to find candidate immune exposures, relying instead on TCR beta sequences and their occurrence across donors. The study used immunosequencing to profile the T cell repertoires of several hundred subjects and linked those repertoires to cytomegalovirus serostatus. Among the roughly 390 genotyped donors, approximately 82% belonged to the genetic ancestry cluster associated with self-reported Caucasian donors. Alongside the repertoire data, information on donor age, sex, ethnicity and CMV serostatus was compiled. An early release covering 550 to 650 HLA-typed donors comprised about 310 gigabases of sequencing data and 85 million or so unique TCR sequences.

The cohort comprised under 700 healthy bone marrow donors. Cohort members were all nominally healthy when sampled, although unrecorded immune exposures were likely present. The donor tested CMV seronegative and was one of the 352 seronegative cohort members. A peripheral blood sample was provided by each donor, and peripheral blood mononuclear cells were used for TCR beta sequencing. The Qiagen DNeasy Blood Extraction Kit was used to extract genomic DNA from the blood cell samples. What the authors observed across the whole study: It was suggested by the authors that the approach could potentially be generalized to other disease states and immunological phenotypes. For the cohort, immune exposure information was limited to CMV serostatus. Compared with equally common non-associated chains, HLA-associated TCR beta chains in a later analysis were more clonally expanded and had lower generation probabilities. The classifier was reported to diagnose cytomegalovirus status with high specificity and sensitivity in both the original cohort and the validation cohort. In vitro tests confirmed that a few of the cytomegalovirus-associated TCR beta chains recognize cytomegalovirus antigens. About 17 rarely observed V segments, including chromosome 9 orphons, were excluded from the earlier analysis of some 590 of the donors because counts were too low. According to a later analysis, most CMV-associated TCR beta chains appeared to be HLA-restricted, and the HLA associations seemed to be driven largely by CMV exposure. In a later analysis, more than 15,000 TCR beta sequences were associated with specific HLA alleles at a false discovery rate of 0.05. The study gave a list of under 200 TCR beta chains associated with cytomegalovirus. In a later analysis, TCR association rates were found to vary across HLA loci, with the most associated TCRs seen for DRB1 alleles and the fewest for HLA-C alleles. A later genetic analysis reported fewer N-insertions in productive TCRs among donors in an Asian-associated ancestry cluster than the 666-donor mean. Some IMGT-functional V segments, including TRBV6-2 and TRBV6-3, could not be told apart with the 87-base-pair reads, so those segments were excluded. The cohort was sequenced for TCR beta chains only, and without alpha or paired-chain data the features that could be detected were limited. Roughly uniform sequencing depth across donors was assumed in presence/absence analyses, although this assumption may not hold. When HLA alleles, especially DR and DQ, strongly co-occurred, attributing TCR associations to individual alleles was difficult. Most TCR sequences were seen in very few donors, while some public TCRs were found in many individuals. Because some donors lacked HLA typing at each locus, the association tests relied only on the typed subset. A cluster of highly shared sequence variants was judged likely to represent a technical artifact of the sequencing pipeline. A later analysis reported that several top co-occurrence clusters appeared linked to parvovirus B19, influenza, CMV and Epstein-Barr virus. Broadly in line with IMGT annotations, most TCR beta V segments showed up in productive rearrangements about 90% or about 30% of the time in an earlier analysis of roughly 590 of the donors. A further reported finding was that TCR beta sequences accurately predicted the HLA-A and HLA-B alleles for most subjects in the first cohort. Linkage disequilibrium might explain the correlated functional status among segregating V segments, but an unknown experimental factor could not be ruled out. In a later genetic analysis, a missense DCLRE1C variant was associated with V-gene and J-gene trimming of TCR beta chains, and the association was replicated in an independent cohort.

This receptor was identified in a woman aged 50 to 60 in good health and CMV-seronegative. Material: PBMCs. This chain is built from TRBV6-1 and TRBJ1-5, with the D segment identity uncertain. CDR3 reads: CASSEGRELYQPQHF. DNA sequence: TGTGCCAGCAGTGAAGGGCGGGAGCTCTATCAGCCCCAGCATTTT.